This TCR beta chain was found in a study of memory CD4+ T cells and cytomegalovirus serostatus. Study-level findings and limits: Each of approximately 73 CMV-associated TCRbeta sequences occurred in one to five individuals. Repertoires predicted CMV serostatus with median bootstrapped AUC of 0.95.

This clone was seen more than once but under ten times. Its target is not known. V lost 2 bases, J lost 1 base, and 9 bases lay in between. This CDR3 is built from 15 residues. Germline V gives CDR1 SGHVS, CDR2 FNYEAQ. The table came from immunoSEQ multiplex PCR; TCRdb's copy has only in-frame clones and leaves some out. The sample carries around 99,000 clones, over 70% recorded once. The sort gate was single viable CD3+CD4+CD8-CD45RO+ cells for memory CD4+ T cells. CMV serostatus came from serum IgG against pp150, pp28, p38, p52. V is TRBV7-6 and J is TRBJ1-3, with D maybe TRBD1 (5 bases). Source material: memory CD4+ T cells from blood. This sequence originates from an adult in good health and CMV-seropositive. The CDR3 reads CASSLTRGSGNTIYF. DNA for the CDR3: TGTGCCAGCAGCTTAACACGGGGGTCTGGAAACACCATATATTTT.